The 5 T cell receptor beta chains listed next were all sequenced from one sample in a study of T-cell reconstitution after alpha-beta-depleted transplantation in children. Preparation of the TCRbeta library used unique molecular identifiers. TCRdb used MiXCR to reprocess the PCR reads, holding one entry per CDR3 protein. Here the sample spans roughly 500,000 distinct CDR3 sequences, around a third being singletons. The source material was PBMCs from the stem cell graft donor, sampled from the stem cell graft. The receptors were sampled from a human donor who donated a stem cell graft to a child with aplastic anemia.

The chain has TRBV6-1 and TRBJ1-2; 11 bases are a match to TRBD1. The V and J ends lost 6 bases and 3 bases, in that order; junction bases with no gene match: 3. The CDR3 is 14 residues long. The V gene's germline CDR1 is MNHNS and CDR2 SASEGT. CDR3 DNA: TGTGCCAGCAGCAGGGACAGGGGGTACTATGGCTACACCTTC. It is translated as CASSRDRGYYGYTF.

The V gene is TRBV20-1, the J gene TRBJ2-7; 12 bases align to TRBD2. This CDR3 contains 18 residues. V shed 3 bases, J shed 5 bases, and the junction held 17 bases outside the gene matches. From germline, CDR1 is DFQATT and CDR2 SNEGSKA (reference sequence). The CDR3 region has the DNA TGCAGTGCTAGCGTGACTAGCGGGAGCTCGATGTACATTCACGAGCAGTACTTC. This codes for CSASVTSGSSMYIHEQYF.

DNA for the CDR3: TGTGCCAGCACACCGGGTGGAGGCCGGGACAGGATTTTCACTGAAGCTTTCTTT. Its translation: CASTPGGGRDRIFTEAFF. The chain uses TRBV5-6 and TRBJ1-1; 8 bases map to TRBD1. The CDR3 loop spans 18 amino acids. With 6 bases clipped from V and 4 bases from J, the junction kept 20 bases outside the gene matches. CDR1 and CDR2 (germline): SGHDT, YYEEEE.

This clonotype has only a few counts. The chain joins TRBV5-1 to TRBJ2-2, with D possibly being TRBD2 (6 bases). CDR3 length: 15 amino acids. Germline-derived CDR1 and CDR2 are SGHRS and YFSETQ. V lost 0 bases and J lost 8, with 14 bases in between. CDR3 protein: CASSLAGAGTGELFF. The CDR3 bases are TGCGCCAGCAGCTTGGCCGGTGCGGGAACTGGGGAGCTGTTTTTT.

V is TRBV7-2 and J is TRBJ2-5; D is ambiguous. The CDR3 runs 16 residues. Germline V gene data show CDR1 as SGHTA and CDR2 as FQGNSA. Trimming shortened V by 2 bases and J by 0 bases, and 13 bases separated the two germline ends. CDR3 nucleotides: TGTGCCAGCAGCTTAAGACGCGGAAGCCACCAAGAGACCCAGTACTTC. Translation gives CASSLRRGSHQETQYF.